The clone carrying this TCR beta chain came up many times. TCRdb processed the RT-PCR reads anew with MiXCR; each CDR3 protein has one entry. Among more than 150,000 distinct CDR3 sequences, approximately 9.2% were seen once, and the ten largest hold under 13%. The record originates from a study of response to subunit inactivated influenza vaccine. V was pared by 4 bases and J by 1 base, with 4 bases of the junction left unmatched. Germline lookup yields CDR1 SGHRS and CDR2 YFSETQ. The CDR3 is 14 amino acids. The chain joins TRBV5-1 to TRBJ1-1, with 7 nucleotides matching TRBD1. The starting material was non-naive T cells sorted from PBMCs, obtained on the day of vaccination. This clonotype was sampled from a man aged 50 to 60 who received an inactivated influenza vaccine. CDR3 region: CASSPGTANTEAFF. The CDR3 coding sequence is TGCGCCAGCAGCCCGGGGACAGCGAACACTGAAGCTTTCTTT. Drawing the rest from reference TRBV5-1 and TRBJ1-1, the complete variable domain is KAGVTQTPRYLIKTRGQQVTLSCSPISGHRSVSWYQQTPGQGLQFLFEYFSETQRNKGNFPGRFSGRQFSNSRSEMNVSTLELGDSALYLCASSPGTANTEAFFGQGTRLTVV.